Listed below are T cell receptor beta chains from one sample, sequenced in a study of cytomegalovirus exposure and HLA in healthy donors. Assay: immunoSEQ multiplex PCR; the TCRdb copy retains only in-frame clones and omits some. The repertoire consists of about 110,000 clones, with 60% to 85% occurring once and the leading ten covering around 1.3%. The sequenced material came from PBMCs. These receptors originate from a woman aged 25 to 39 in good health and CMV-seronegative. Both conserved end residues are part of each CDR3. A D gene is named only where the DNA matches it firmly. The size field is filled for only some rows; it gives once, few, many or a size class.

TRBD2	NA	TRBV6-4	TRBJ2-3	CASSDTSGGADTQYF	TGTGCCAGCAGTGATACTAGCGGGGGGGCAGATACGCAGTATTTT
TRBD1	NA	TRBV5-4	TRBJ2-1	CASSRTGGFSYNEQFF	TGTGCCAGCAGCCGGACAGGGGGCTTCTCCTACAATGAGCAGTTCTTC
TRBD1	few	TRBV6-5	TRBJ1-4	CASSWTGTDKLFF	TGTGCCAGCAGTTGGACCGGGACAGACAAACTGTTTTTT
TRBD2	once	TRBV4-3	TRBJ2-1	CASSFLAGANNEQFF	TGCGCCAGCAGCTTCCTAGCGGGGGCCAACAATGAGCAGTTCTTC
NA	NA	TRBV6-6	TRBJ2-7	CASSYSSPGQGYEQYF	TGTGCCAGCAGTTACTCGAGTCCCGGTCAGGGCTACGAGCAGTACTTC
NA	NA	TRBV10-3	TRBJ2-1	CAISADSYNEQFF	TGTGCCATCAGCGCGGACAGTTACAATGAGCAGTTCTTC
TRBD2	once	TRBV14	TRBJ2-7	CASSAGLAGYYEQYF	TGTGCCAGCAGCGCAGGACTAGCGGGGTACTACGAGCAGTACTTC
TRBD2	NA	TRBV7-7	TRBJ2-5	CASSLASSGGGETQYF	TGTGCCAGCAGCTTAGCTTCTAGCGGGGGGGGAGAGACCCAGTACTTC
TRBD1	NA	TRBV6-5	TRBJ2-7	CASSYSPGQGAHEQYF	TGTGCCAGCAGTTACTCTCCCGGACAGGGGGCCCACGAGCAGTACTTC
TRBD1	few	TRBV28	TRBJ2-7	CASSRQGGYYEQYF	TGTGCCAGCAGTCGACAGGGGGGGTACTACGAGCAGTACTTC
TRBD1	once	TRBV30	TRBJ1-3	CAWATGGGGNTIYF	TGTGCCTGGGCCACAGGGGGCGGTGGAAACACCATATATTTT